The 7 T cell receptor beta chains in this list originate from one sample, sequenced in a study of PD-1 blockade in mismatch repair-deficient tumors. Sequenced by immunoSEQ multiplex PCR; TCRdb stores in-frame clones only, minus some. The data contain approximately 50,000 clones, around 73% of them singletons. Sequences were derived from peripheral blood, sampled 4 weeks after starting pembrolizumab. The source of these receptors is an adult with mismatch repair-deficient cancer.

This clone was seen more than once but under ten times. This chain links TRBV7-9 with TRBJ1-2; D uncertain. The CDR3 has 11 residues. The germline V and J ends were trimmed by 10 bases and 6 bases, with 12 bases remaining between them. Per the germline V gene, CDR1 is SEHNR and CDR2 is FQNEAQ (reference sequence). The CDR3 region has the DNA TGTGCCACCCTTAAGGGAGATGGCTACACCTTC. Amino acid sequence: CATLKGDGYTF. Full variable domain (outside the CDR3, taken from reference TRBV7-9 and TRBJ1-2): DTGVSQNPRHKITKRGQNVTFRCDPISEHNRLYWYRQTLGQGPEFLTYFQNEAQLEKSRLLSDRFSAERPKGSFSTLEIQRTEQGDSAMYLCATLKGDGYTFGSGTRLTVV.

The chain is built from TRBV15 and TRBJ2-5, with TRBD2 matching 7 bases. This CDR3 spans 17 amino acids. Germline loops: CDR1 LNHNV, CDR2 YYDKDF (reference sequence). The V gene end was trimmed by 0 bases and the J gene end by 1 base; junction bases not matched to a gene: 8. CDR3 sequence (DNA): TGTGCCACCAGCAGAGATCTCGTAGCTAGCGGCCAAGAGACCCAGTACTTC. Amino acid sequence: CATSRDLVASGQETQYF.

The rearrangement joins TRBV6-1 to TRBJ1-1; TRBD1 might be the D (5 bases). V shed 6 bases and J shed 2 bases, with 10 bases lying between them. CDR1 is MNHNS, CDR2 SASEGT, per germline. CDR3 length equals 13 residues. The CDR3 nucleotides are TGTGCCAGCAGGGCAGGGTTTAACACTGAAGCTTTCTTT. Its translation is CASRAGFNTEAFF.

The chain uses TRBV6-6 and TRBJ2-5, with 9 nucleotides matching TRBD1. Germline assignment: CDR1 MNHNY and CDR2 SVGAGI (reference sequence). With 0 bases clipped from V and 4 bases from J, the junction kept 6 bases outside the gene matches. This CDR3 region has 16 residues. The CDR3 nucleotides are TGTGCCAGCAGTTACTCCCGGGACAGGGACGTAGAGACCCAGTACTTC. Translating it yields CASSYSRDRDVETQYF.

V is TRBV5-6 and J is TRBJ2-3; unclear D gene. CDR1 and CDR2 (germline): SGHDT, YYEEEE. The length of the CDR3 is 14 residues. The ends were cut back, 0 bases at V and 3 bases at J, with 8 bases in the middle. CDR3 in amino acids: CASSLDGRTDTQYF. CDR3 nucleotides: TGTGCCAGCAGCTTGGATGGGCGGACAGATACGCAGTATTTT.

V is TRBV6-5 and J is TRBJ1-1, with D perhaps TRBD1 (5 bases). The germline CDR1 and CDR2 sequences are MNHEY and SVGAGI. V shed 5 bases and J shed 7 bases, with 14 bases lying between them. This CDR3 spans 13 amino acids. CDR3 sequence: CASSPRDGLEAFF. The DNA for the CDR3 is TGTGCCAGCAGTCCAAGGGACGGACTTGAAGCTTTCTTT.

The chain has TRBV10-2 and TRBJ1-2; 12 nucleotides line up with TRBD1. Germline loops: CDR1 WSHSY, CDR2 SAAADI. Trimming removed 4 bases from V and 4 bases from J; junction bases left unmatched: 7. This CDR3 is built from 16 residues. CDR3 protein: CASSAGTGGAFYGYTF. Here the CDR3 DNA reads TGCGCCAGCAGTGCCGGGACAGGGGGCGCCTTCTATGGCTACACCTTC.